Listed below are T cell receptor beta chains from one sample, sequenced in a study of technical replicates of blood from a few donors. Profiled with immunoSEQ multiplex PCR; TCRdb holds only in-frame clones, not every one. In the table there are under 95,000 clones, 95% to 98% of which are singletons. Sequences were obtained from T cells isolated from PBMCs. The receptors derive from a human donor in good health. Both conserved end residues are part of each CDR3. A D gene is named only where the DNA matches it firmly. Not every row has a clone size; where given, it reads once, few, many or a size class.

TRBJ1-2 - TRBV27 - CASSGGRSGYTF TGTGCCAGCAGCGGGGGGCGCAGTGGCTACACCTTC
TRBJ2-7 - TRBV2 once CASRIPFSGGSEQYF TGTGCCAGCAGAATACCCTTTAGCGGTGGAAGCGAGCAGTACTTC
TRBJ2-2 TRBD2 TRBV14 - CASSRLAGTTGELFF TGTGCCAGCAGCCGCCTAGCGGGTACCACCGGGGAGCTGTTTTTT
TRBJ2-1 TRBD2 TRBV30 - CACSLAGVYEQFF TGTGCCTGCTCACTAGCGGGGGTTTATGAGCAGTTCTTC
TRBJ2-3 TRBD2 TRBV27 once CASSFNQAGGGTDTQYF TGTGCCAGCAGTTTCAATCAAGCGGGAGGCGGTACAGATACGCAGTATTTT
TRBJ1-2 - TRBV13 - CASSFGGNYGYTF TGTGCCAGCAGCTTCGGGGGTAACTATGGCTACACCTTC
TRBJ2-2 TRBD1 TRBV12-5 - CASGLEGGGIPGELFF TGTGCTAGTGGTTTGGAAGGGGGCGGTATCCCCGGGGAGCTGTTTTTT
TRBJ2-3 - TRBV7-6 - CASSLVEDTQYF TGTGCCAGCAGCTTAGTGGAGGATACGCAGTATTTT
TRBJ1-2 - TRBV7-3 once CASSSQGNYGYTF TGTGCCAGCAGCTCACAGGGAAACTATGGCTACACCTTC
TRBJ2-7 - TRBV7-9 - CASRFARGGYEQYF TGTGCCAGCAGATTTGCGCGGGGAGGCTACGAGCAGTACTTC
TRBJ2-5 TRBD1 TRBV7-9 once CASSADRARETQYF TGTGCCAGCAGCGCTGACAGGGCAAGAGAGACCCAGTACTTC
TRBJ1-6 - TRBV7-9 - CASSRRAESSPLHF TGTGCCAGCAGCCGCAGGGCCGAGAGTTCACCCCTCCACTTT
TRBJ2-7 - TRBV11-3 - CASSLVGRGSYEQYF TGTGCCAGCAGCTTAGTCGGTCGGGGGTCCTACGAGCAGTACTTC
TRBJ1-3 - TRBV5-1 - CASSLGAEGNTIYF TGCGCCAGCAGCTTGGGTGCGGAAGGAAACACCATATATTTT
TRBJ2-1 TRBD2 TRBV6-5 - CASRTSGSGMNEQFF TGTGCCAGCCGGACTAGCGGGAGCGGTATGAATGAGCAGTTCTTC
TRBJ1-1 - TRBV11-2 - CASRKGRGFEAFF TGTGCCAGCAGGAAAGGGAGAGGATTTGAAGCTTTCTTT
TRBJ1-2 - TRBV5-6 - CASSRGLRGLGGYTF TGTGCCAGCAGCCGGGGGTTGCGGGGCCTTGGGGGCTACACCTTC
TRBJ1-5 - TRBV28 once CASSLPGNSNQPQHF TGTGCCAGCAGCCTCCCAGGGAATAGCAATCAGCCCCAGCATTTT
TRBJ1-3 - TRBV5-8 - CASIVARGNTIYF TGTGCCAGCATTGTCGCACGGGGAAACACCATATATTTT
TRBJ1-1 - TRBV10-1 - CASSDYGRLNPTTEAFF TGCGCCAGCAGTGATTACGGACGACTAAACCCAACTACTGAAGCTTTCTTT
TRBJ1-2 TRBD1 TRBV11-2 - CASSSDRGLYGYTF TGTGCCAGCAGCTCGGACAGGGGGCTCTATGGCTACACCTTC
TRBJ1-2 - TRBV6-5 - CASSYSKRYYGYTF TGTGCCAGCAGTTACTCGAAGAGATATTATGGCTACACCTTC
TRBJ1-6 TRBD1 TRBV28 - CASTTGGSYNSPLHF TGTGCCAGCACAACAGGGGGCTCCTATAATTCACCCCTCCACTTT
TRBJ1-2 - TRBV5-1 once CASSLAGSNYGYTF TGCGCCAGCAGCTTGGCAGGGTCTAACTATGGCTACACCTTC
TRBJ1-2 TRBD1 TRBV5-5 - CASSRVTGINDYGYTF TGTGCCAGCAGCCGAGTGACAGGGATTAATGACTATGGCTACACCTTC
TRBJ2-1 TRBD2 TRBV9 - CASSVVSGGAYNEQFF TGTGCCAGCAGCGTTGTTAGCGGGGGGGCCTACAATGAGCAGTTCTTC
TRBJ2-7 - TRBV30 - CAGSRDFHEQYF TGTGCCGGAAGCAGGGATTTTCACGAGCAGTACTTC
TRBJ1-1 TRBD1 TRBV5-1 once CASSLAVGTGGFTEAFF TGCGCCAGCAGCTTGGCCGTCGGGACAGGGGGTTTCACTGAAGCTTTCTTT
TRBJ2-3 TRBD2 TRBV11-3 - CASSSRGGLDTQYF TGTGCCAGCAGCTCACGGGGGGGCCTAGATACGCAGTATTTT
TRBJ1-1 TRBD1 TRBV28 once CASLEGAQPEAFF TGTGCCAGCCTCGAGGGGGCCCAGCCTGAAGCTTTCTTT
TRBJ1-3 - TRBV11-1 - CASSLAGAGNTIYF TGTGCCAGCAGCTTAGCCGGAGCGGGAAACACCATATATTTT
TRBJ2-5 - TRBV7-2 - CASSPGSWYQETQYF TGTGCCAGCAGCCCAGGATCGTGGTACCAAGAGACCCAGTACTTC
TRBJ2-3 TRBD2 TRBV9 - CASSVASRGTSGTDTQYF TGTGCCAGCAGCGTAGCGAGTAGGGGGACTAGCGGCACAGATACGCAGTATTTT
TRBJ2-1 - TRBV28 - CASGLFVIGDEQFF TGTGCCAGCGGCCTATTCGTGATCGGGGATGAGCAGTTCTTC
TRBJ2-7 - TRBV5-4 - CASSSPGGSMYEQYF TGTGCCAGCAGCTCACCCGGGGGTAGCATGTACGAGCAGTACTTC
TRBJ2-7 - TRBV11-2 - CASSLTGSKSYEQYF TGTGCCAGCAGCCTAACAGGGAGTAAATCCTACGAGCAGTACTTC
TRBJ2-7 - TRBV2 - CASSDTGYEQYF TGTGCCAGCAGTGACACAGGCTACGAGCAGTACTTC
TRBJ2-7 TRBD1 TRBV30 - CAWSNPVRGLYEQYF TGTGCCTGGAGTAATCCGGTCAGGGGGCTCTACGAGCAGTACTTC
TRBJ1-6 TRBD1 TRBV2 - CASTVTGDSPLHF TGTGCCAGCACGGTTACAGGGGATTCACCCCTCCACTTT
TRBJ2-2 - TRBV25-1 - CASSVGLFTGELFF TGTGCCAGCAGTGTTGGGCTCTTCACCGGGGAGCTGTTTTTT
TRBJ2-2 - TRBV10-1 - CASSEGANTGELFF TGCGCCAGCAGTGAGGGAGCGAACACCGGGGAGCTGTTTTTT
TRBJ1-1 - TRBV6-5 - CASSGKGMVEAFF TGTGCCAGCAGTGGCAAGGGGATGGTTGAAGCTTTCTTT
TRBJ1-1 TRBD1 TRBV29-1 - CSGHRGRTEAFF TGCAGCGGACACAGGGGTAGAACTGAAGCTTTCTTT